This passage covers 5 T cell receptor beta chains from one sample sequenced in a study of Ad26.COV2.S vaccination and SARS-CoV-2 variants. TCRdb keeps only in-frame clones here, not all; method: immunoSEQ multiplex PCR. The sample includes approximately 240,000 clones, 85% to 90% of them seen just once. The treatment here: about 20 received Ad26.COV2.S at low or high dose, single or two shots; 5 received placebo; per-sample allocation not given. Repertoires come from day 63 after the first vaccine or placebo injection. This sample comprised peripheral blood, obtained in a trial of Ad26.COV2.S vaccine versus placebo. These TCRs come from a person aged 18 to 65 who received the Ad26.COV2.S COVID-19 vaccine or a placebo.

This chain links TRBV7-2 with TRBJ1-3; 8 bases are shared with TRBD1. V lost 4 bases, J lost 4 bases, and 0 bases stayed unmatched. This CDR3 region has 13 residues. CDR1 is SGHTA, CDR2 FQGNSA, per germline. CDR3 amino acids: CASSWDRGNTIYF. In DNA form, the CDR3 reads TGTGCCAGCAGCTGGGACAGGGGAAACACCATATATTTT.

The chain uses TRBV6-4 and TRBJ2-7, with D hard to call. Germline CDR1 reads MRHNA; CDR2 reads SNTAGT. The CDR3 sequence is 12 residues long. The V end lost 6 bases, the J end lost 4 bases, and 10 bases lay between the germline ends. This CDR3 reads CASRSSRYEQYF. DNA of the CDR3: TGTGCCAGCAGATCCTCCCGGTACGAGCAGTACTTC.

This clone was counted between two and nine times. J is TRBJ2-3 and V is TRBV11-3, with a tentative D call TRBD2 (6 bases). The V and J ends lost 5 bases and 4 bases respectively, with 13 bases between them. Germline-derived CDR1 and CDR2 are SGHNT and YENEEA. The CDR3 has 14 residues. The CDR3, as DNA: TGTGCCAGCAGCCCACCCACGGGGGCAGATACGCAGTATTTT. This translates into CASSPPTGADTQYF.

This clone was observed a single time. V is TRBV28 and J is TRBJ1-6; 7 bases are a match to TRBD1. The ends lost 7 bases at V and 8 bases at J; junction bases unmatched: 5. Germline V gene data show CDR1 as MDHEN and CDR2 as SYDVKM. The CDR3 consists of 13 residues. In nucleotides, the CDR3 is TGTGCCAGCAACGGACAGGAAGATTCACCCCTCCACTTT. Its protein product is CASNGQEDSPLHF.

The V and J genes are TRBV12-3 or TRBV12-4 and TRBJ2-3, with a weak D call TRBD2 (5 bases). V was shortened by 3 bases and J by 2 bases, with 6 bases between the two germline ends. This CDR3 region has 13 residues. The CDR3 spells CASSLRATDTQYF. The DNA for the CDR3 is TGTGCCAGCAGTTTGAGGGCCACAGATACGCAGTATTTT.